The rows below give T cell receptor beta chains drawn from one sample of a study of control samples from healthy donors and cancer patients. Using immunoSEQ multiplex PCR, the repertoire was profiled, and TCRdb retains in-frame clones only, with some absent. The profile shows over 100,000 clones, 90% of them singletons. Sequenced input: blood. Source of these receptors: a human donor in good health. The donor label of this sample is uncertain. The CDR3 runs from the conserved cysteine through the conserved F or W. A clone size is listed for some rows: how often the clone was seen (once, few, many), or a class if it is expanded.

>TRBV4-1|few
CASSQGFERPQHF
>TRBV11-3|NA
CASSERGFGSPLHF
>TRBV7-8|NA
CASSFGGSPEAFF
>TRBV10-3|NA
CAISEYTTDRGHSNEKLFF
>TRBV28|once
CASRGVDTQYF
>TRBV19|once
CASSIYNEQFF
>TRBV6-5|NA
CASRPSTPRVETQYF
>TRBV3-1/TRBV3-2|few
CASSQDGDRGNEQFF
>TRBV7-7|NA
CASSFGGRELFF
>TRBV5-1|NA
CASSQGQGFGYTF
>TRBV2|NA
CASNAGMNTEAFF
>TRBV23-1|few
CAIPTRDRGWGSGNTIYF
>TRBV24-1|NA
CATSDYRGGETQYF
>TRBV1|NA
CTSSQERETGLRDEQFF
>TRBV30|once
CAEGSGGSF
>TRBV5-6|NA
CASSLEGTPNYGYTF
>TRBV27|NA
CASILDRALNTEAFF
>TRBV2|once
CASGVQGNTEAFF
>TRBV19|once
CASSLGRMNQPQHF
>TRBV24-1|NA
CATSDIQGPQHF
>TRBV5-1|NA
CASSSTGAIYEQYF
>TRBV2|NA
CASSETTGENTEAFF
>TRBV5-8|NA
CASTILEASSYEQYF
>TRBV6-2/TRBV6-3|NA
CASSPPPVRAATNEKLFF
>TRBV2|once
CASTQGLGFLEQYF
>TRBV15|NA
CATSSWQNNQPQHF
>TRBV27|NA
CASSGSNYGYTF
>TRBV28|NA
CASTDPGTEKLFF
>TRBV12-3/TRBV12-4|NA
CASSINYGYTF
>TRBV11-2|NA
CASSRDGKTNEKLFF
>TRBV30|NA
CAWSGGLRTDTQYF
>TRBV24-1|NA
CATGGGENTGELFF
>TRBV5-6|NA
CASSGDRDDYGYTF
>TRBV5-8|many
CASSPMVGANTDTQYF
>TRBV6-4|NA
CASTTGPSSTEAFF
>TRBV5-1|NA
CASSLGPSGELFF
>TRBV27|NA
CATDRLAVPKSSYNEQFF
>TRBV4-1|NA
CASSQVSGRWNNQPQHF
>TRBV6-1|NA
CASSEDPGDGYTF
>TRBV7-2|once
CASSTKSASTDTQYF
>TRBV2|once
CASSKDGWGQPQHF